Included here is one T cell receptor (beta chain) sequence, with context. This specimen belongs to a study of blood T cell repertoires in COVID-19. Looking at the study overall: Sources were T cells, B-cell-depleted T cells, or PBMCs; the material itself was cDNA or gDNA.

Clones were sequenced by immunoSEQ multiplex PCR, and TCRdb holds only the in-frame ones, with some missing. The table lists under 300,000 clones, more than 80% of them singletons. The germline V gene has CDR1 SGHTA and CDR2 FQGNSA. The length of the CDR3 is 16 residues. V lost 0 bases and J 0 bases, leaving 8 bases between the germline ends. The origin of this receptor is a man in his thirties or forties who had recovered from COVID-19. V and J are TRBV7-2 and TRBJ1-4; D unresolved. What was sequenced was peripheral blood. The CDR3 loop reads CASSLARRSTNEKLFF. CDR3 DNA sequence: TGTGCCAGCAGCTTAGCGCGGCGCTCAACTAATGAAAAACTGTTTTTT.